The rows below give T cell receptor beta chains drawn from one sample of a study of Ad26.COV2.S vaccination and SARS-CoV-2 variants. Here immunoSEQ multiplex PCR was the method, and the copy in TCRdb shows in-frame clones only, minus some. The sample lists some 400,000 clones, approximately 90% occurring once. This specimen was peripheral blood, taken in a trial of Ad26.COV2.S vaccine versus placebo. The receptors originated from a person between 18 and 65 years old who received the Ad26.COV2.S COVID-19 vaccine or a placebo. Each CDR3 is given with its conserved first and last residue. The D gene is left open where the match is weak. Not every row has a clone size; where given, it reads once, few, many or a size class.

D	V	J	size	CDR3	DNA
NA	TRBV6-1	TRBJ2-3	NA	CASSEPGRGTDTQYF	TGTGCCAGCAGTGAACCGGGGAGGGGGACAGATACGCAGTATTTT
NA	TRBV3-1/TRBV3-2	TRBJ1-2	once	CASSQGNGNYGYTF	TGTGCCAGCAGCCAAGGGAACGGGAACTATGGCTACACCTTC
NA	TRBV4-3	TRBJ1-5	NA	CASSQGEGAGDQPQHF	TGCGCCAGCAGCCAAGGTGAAGGGGCGGGGGATCAGCCCCAGCATTTT
NA	TRBV4-1	TRBJ1-4	NA	CASSPQEAITNEKLFF	TGCGCCAGCAGCCCCCAGGAGGCGATCACTAATGAAAAACTGTTTTTT
NA	TRBV3-1/TRBV3-2	TRBJ1-1	NA	CASSLWENDEAFF	TGTGCCAGCAGCCTCTGGGAGAACGATGAAGCTTTCTTT
NA	TRBV18	TRBJ1-1	NA	CASSPLRGTGANTEAFF	TGTGCCAGCTCACCCTTACGAGGAACGGGGGCGAACACTGAAGCTTTCTTT
TRBD2	TRBV5-1	TRBJ2-7	NA	CASSLRLAGGHSYEQYF	TGCGCCAGCAGCCTACGACTAGCGGGAGGGCACTCCTACGAGCAGTACTTC
NA	TRBV24-1	TRBJ2-7	NA	CATSDLGNHEQYF	TGTGCCACCAGTGATTTGGGGAACCACGAGCAGTACTTC
TRBD1	TRBV29-1	TRBJ2-7	NA	CSVEAGGYEQYF	TGCAGCGTTGAGGCAGGGGGTTACGAGCAGTACTTC
NA	TRBV23-1	TRBJ1-2	NA	CASSQRTTDYGYTF	TGCGCCAGCAGTCAGAGGACAACCGATTATGGCTACACCTTC
NA	TRBV18	TRBJ1-5	NA	CASSPAVPWSNQPQHF	TGTGCCAGCTCACCCGCGGTTCCATGGAGCAATCAGCCCCAGCATTTT
NA	TRBV6-5	TRBJ1-1	NA	CATSRAEAFF	TGTGCCACCTCAAGGGCTGAAGCTTTCTTT
NA	TRBV25-1	TRBJ2-7	NA	CASKKSQGPEQYF	TGTGCCAGTAAAAAAAGTCAGGGTCCCGAGCAGTACTTC
NA	TRBV7-9	TRBJ2-2	NA	CASSLGPIGTQGGELFF	TGTGCCAGCAGCTTAGGACCCATCGGGACACAGGGCGGGGAGCTGTTTTTT